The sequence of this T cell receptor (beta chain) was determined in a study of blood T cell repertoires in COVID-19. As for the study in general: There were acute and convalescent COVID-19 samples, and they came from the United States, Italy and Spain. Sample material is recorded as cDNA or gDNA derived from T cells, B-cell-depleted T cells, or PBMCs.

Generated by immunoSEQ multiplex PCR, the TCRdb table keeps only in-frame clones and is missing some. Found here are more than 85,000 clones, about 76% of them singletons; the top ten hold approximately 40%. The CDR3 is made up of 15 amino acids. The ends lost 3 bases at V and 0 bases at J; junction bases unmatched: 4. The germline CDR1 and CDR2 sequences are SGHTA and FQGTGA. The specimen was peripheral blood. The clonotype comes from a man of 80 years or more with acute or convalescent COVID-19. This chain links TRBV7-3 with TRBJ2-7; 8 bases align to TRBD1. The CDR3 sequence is CASSLTGASSYEQYF. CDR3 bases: TGTGCCAGCAGCTTGACAGGGGCGAGCTCCTACGAGCAGTACTTC.